Shown below are 10 T cell receptor beta chains from a single sample sequenced in a study of blood T cells in healthy people across ages. A sample-barcoded 5' primer and a J-beta primer mix were used in a second PCR of roughly 7 to 11 cycles. TCRdb re-called the 5' RACE reads through MiXCR, storing one row per CDR3 protein. The sample includes roughly 570,000 distinct CDR3 sequences, 25% to 30% seen only once; the top ten take about 18%. Material: blood. The receptors here all came from a woman in her 70s in good health.

The V gene is TRBV4-2, the J gene TRBJ2-5; D might be TRBD2 (6 bases). With the DNA end fitting TRBJ2-1 better, the J assignment may be wrong. Germline-derived CDR1 and CDR2 are LGHNA and YNFKEQ. This CDR3 region has 15 residues. The CDR3 spells CASSPGTQIYNEQFF. The CDR3 DNA reads as TGTGCCAGCAGCCCCGGGACTCAGATCTACAATGAGCAGTTCTTC.

The V gene is TRBV5-1, the J gene TRBJ1-1, with a tentative D call TRBD1 (5 bases). This CDR3 has 14 residues. The germline CDR1 and CDR2 sequences are SGHRS and YFSETQ. The germline V and J ends were trimmed by 0 bases and 3 bases, with 9 bases remaining between them. CDR3 sequence: CASSLGWGDTEAFF. The DNA for the CDR3 is TGCGCCAGCAGCTTGGGTTGGGGGGACACTGAAGCTTTCTTT.

The V and J genes are TRBV6-2 or TRBV6-3 and TRBJ2-4; D may be TRBD2 (6 bases). With 0 bases removed from V and 0 bases from J, the gap between germline ends came to 21 bases. The CDR3 contains 20 residues. Germline assignment: CDR1 MNHEY and CDR2 SVGEGT. The CDR3 DNA reads as TGTGCCAGCAGTTACTCGAGGTCTGTGTCGGGAGCCCTAGCCAAAAACATTCAGTACTTC. Protein: CASSYSRSVSGALAKNIQYF.

This clonotype has only a few counts. A read error may produce the germline difference seen at one junction end. The chain combines TRBV7-9 with TRBJ2-7; possible D gene TRBD1, 5 bases. Germline V CDR1 and CDR2: SEHNR, FQNEAQ (reference sequence). The CDR3 length is 11 residues. DNA of the CDR3: TGTGCCAGTGGGGCTGCCTACGAGCAGCACTTC. Its protein is CASGAAYEQHF.

The gene calls are TRBV9 and TRBJ2-1; D not certain. The DNA end favors TRBJ2-7, so the J call may be wrong. Germline V CDR1 and CDR2: SGDLS, YYNGEE. The CDR3 is 12 amino acids. The CDR3, as DNA: TGTGCCAGCAGCCTCGTTGATGCGGAGCAGTACTTC. Residues: CASSLVDAEQYF.

As regards this clonotype: A much larger clone differs from this one at a single base, so this may be a read error. The chain uses TRBV7-2 and TRBJ1-4; D gene ambiguous. Deletions cut 3 bases from V and 0 bases from J, with 5 bases between. This CDR3 spans 14 amino acids. The germline V gene has CDR1 SGHTA and CDR2 FQGNSA. CDR3 DNA sequence: TGTGCCAGCAGCTTCTATGCAACTAATGAAAAACTGTTTTTT. Translated: CASSFYATNEKLFF.

The chain recombines TRBV6-1 with TRBJ1-1, with 8 bases identical to TRBD1. The germline CDR1 and CDR2 sequences are MNHNS and SASEGT. V dropped 5 bases and J dropped 1; count of bases not matched to a gene: 3. The CDR3 sequence is 14 residues long. This chain's CDR3 is CASSWTGRNTEAFF. Here the CDR3 DNA reads TGTGCCAGCAGTTGGACAGGGAGGAACACTGAAGCTTTCTTT.

V and J are TRBV10-3 and TRBJ1-2; 7 positions match TRBD1. There are 12 residues in the CDR3. Unmatched junction bases numbered 12, after V lost 6 bases and J lost 14 bases. Looked up from germline, CDR1 is ENHRY and CDR2 is SYGVKD. As DNA, the CDR3 is TGTGCCATCAGGGGAAGGACAGGAACAAAAACCTTC. Encoded protein: CAIRGRTGTKTF.

The chain carries TRBV7-2 and TRBJ1-1, with D unresolved. Trimming cost V 5 bases and J 1 base, with 11 bases left between them. CDR1 SGHTA and CDR2 FQGNSA come from the germline V gene. This CDR3 contains 14 residues. CDR3 nucleotides: TGTGCCAGCAGCCGGAGCGCAGGGAACACTGAAGCTTTCTTT. This translates into CASSRSAGNTEAFF. The variable domain in full, with the rest retrieved from reference TRBV7-2 and TRBJ1-1, is GAGVSQSPSNKVTEKGKDVELRCDPISGHTALYWYRQSLGQGLEFLIYFQGNSAPDKSGLPSDRFSAERTGGSVSTLTIQRTQQEDSAVYLCASSRSAGNTEAFFGQGTRLTVV.

The sample holds a few counts of this clonotype. J is TRBJ2-1 and V is TRBV5-5; 11 nucleotides match TRBD2. Trimming removed 4 bases from V and 10 bases from J; junction bases left unmatched: 10. The CDR3 length is 15 residues. The germline gives CDR1 SGHKS, CDR2 YYEKEE (reference sequence). CDR3 sequence reads: CASSPFVAGGHEQFF. CDR3 DNA sequence: TGTGCCAGCAGCCCCTTTGTAGCGGGGGGGCACGAGCAGTTCTTC.